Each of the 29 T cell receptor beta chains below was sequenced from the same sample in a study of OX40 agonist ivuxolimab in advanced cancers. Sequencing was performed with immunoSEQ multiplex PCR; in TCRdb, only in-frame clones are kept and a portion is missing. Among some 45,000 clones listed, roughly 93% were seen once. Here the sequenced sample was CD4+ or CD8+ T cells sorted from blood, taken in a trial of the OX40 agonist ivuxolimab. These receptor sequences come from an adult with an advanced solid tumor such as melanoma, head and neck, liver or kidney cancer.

CDR3 DNA: TGCGCCAGCAGCTTAGCTCCCTACAATGAGCAGTTCTTC. It specifies CASSLAPYNEQFF. The rearrangement joins TRBV5-1 to TRBJ2-1; D is unclear. Germline V gives CDR1 SGHRS, CDR2 YFSETQ. The CDR3 spans 13 residues. The ends were cut back, 2 bases at V and 2 bases at J, with 5 bases in the middle.

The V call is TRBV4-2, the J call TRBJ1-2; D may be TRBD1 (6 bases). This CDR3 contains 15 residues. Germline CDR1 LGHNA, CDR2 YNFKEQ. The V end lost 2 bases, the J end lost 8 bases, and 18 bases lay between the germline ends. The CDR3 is CASSQLGGALLGYTF. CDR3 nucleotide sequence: TGTGCCAGCAGCCAACTCGGGGGGGCCTTATTAGGCTACACCTTC.

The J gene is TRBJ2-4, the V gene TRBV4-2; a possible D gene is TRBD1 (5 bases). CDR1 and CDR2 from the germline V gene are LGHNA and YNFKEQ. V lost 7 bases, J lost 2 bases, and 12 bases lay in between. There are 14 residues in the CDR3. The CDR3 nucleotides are TGTGCCAGCACCGCAGGGTTAACCAAAAACATTCAGTACTTC. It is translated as CASTAGLTKNIQYF.

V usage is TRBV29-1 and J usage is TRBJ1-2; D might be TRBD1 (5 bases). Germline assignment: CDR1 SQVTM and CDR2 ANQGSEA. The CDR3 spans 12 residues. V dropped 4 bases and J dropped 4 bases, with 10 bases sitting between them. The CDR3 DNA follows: TGCAGCGTTGCCTCCGGGGCCTATGGCTACACCTTC. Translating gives CSVASGAYGYTF.

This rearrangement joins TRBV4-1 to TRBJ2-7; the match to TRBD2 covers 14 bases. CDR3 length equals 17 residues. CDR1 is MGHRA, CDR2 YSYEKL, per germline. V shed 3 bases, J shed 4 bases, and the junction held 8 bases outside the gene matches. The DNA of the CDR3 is TGCGCCAGCAGCCACGGGACTAGCGGGAGTCGGTTTTACGAGCAGTACTTC. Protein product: CASSHGTSGSRFYEQYF.

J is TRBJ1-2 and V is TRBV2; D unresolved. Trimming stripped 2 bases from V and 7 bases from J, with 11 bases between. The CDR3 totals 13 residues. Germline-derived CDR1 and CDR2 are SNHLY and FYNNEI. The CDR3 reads CASSELAFAGYTF. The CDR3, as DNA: TGTGCCAGCAGTGAATTGGCATTTGCTGGCTACACCTTC.

CDR3 DNA sequence: TGTGCCAGCAGTGAGATGGGAGCTCGGGGGGGTTCCTACGAGCAGTACTTC. It is translated as CASSEMGARGGSYEQYF. This chain joins TRBV25-1 and TRBJ2-7; TRBD2 aligns across 8 bases. The CDR3 runs 17 residues. CDR1 is MGHDK, CDR2 SYGVNS, per germline. The V and J ends lost 3 bases and 1 base, in that order; junction bases with no gene match: 11.

The CDR3: CASSSGTALEQYF. CDR3 nucleotide sequence: TGTGCCAGCAGCTCCGGGACAGCTCTCGAGCAGTACTTC. The chain recombines TRBV9 with TRBJ2-7; 7 bases agree with TRBD1. The CDR3 is made up of 13 amino acids. Per germline, CDR1 SGDLS and CDR2 YYNGEE. V lost 4 bases to trimming and J lost 6 bases; unmatched junction nucleotides: 7. Using reference TRBV9 and TRBJ2-7 for the parts outside the CDR3, the full variable domain is DSGVTQTPKHLITATGQRVTLRCSPRSGDLSVYWYQQSLDQGLQFLIQYYNGEERAKGNILERFSAQQFPDLHSELNLSSLELGDSALYFCASSSGTALEQYFGPGTRLTVT.

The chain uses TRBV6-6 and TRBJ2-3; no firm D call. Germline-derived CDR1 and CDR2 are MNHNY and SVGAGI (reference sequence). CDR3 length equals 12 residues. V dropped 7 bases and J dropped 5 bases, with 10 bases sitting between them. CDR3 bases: TGTGCCAGCATAACCCCTGGAGATACGCAGTATTTT. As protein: CASITPGDTQYF.

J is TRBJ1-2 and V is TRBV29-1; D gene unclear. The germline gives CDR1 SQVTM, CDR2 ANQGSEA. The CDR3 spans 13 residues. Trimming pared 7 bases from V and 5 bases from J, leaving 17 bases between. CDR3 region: CSGKKPGNYGYTF. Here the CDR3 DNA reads TGCAGCGGGAAGAAGCCGGGGAATTATGGCTACACCTTC.

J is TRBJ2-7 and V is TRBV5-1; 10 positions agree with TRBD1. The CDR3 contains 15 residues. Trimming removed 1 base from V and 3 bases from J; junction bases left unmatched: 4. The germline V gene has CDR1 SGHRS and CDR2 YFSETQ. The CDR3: CASSLFGTGVYEQYF. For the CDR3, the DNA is TGCGCCAGCAGCTTGTTTGGGACAGGGGTCTACGAGCAGTACTTC. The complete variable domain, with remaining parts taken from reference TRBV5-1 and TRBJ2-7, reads KAGVTQTPRYLIKTRGQQVTLSCSPISGHRSVSWYQQTPGQGLQFLFEYFSETQRNKGNFPGRFSGRQFSNSRSEMNVSTLELGDSALYLCASSLFGTGVYEQYFGPGTRLTVT.

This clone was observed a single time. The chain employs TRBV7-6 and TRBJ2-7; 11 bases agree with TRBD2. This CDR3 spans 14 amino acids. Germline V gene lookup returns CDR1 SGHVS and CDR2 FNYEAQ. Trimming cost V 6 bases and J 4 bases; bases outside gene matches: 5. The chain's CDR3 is CASSPASGGYEQYF. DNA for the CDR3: TGTGCCAGCAGTCCGGCTAGCGGGGGGTACGAGCAGTACTTC.

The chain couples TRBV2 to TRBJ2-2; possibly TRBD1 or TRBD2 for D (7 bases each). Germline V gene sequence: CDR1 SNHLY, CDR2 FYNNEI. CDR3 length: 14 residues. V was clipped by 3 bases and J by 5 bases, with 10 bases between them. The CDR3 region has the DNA TGTGCCAGCAGTGACAGGGGGGGGACCGGGGAGCTGTTTTTT. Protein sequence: CASSDRGGTGELFF.

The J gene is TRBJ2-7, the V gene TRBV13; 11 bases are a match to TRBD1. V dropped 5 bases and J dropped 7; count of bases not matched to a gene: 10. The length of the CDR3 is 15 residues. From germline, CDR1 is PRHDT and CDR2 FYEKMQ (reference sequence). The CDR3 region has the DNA TGTGCCAGCAGCGACGGGGACAGGGGGACTGGGGAGCAGTACTTC. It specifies CASSDGDRGTGEQYF.

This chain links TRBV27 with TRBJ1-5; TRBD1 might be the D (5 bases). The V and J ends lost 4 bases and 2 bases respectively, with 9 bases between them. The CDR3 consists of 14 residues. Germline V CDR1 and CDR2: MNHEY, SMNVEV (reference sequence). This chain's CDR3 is CASSYLGGNQPQHF. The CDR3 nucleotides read TGTGCCAGCAGTTATCTAGGGGGCAATCAGCCCCAGCATTTT.

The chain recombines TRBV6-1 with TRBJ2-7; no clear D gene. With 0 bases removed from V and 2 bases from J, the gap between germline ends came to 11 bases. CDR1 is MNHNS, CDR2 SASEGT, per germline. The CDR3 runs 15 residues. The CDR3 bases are TGTGCCAGCAGTGAAGCTGCAGGTGGAGCCTACGAGCAGTACTTC. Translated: CASSEAAGGAYEQYF.

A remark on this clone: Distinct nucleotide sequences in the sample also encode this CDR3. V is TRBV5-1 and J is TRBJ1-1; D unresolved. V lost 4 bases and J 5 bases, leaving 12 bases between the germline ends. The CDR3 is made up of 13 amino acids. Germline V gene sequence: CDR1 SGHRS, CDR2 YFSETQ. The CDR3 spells CASSLSGGTEAFF. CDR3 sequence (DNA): TGCGCCAGCAGCCTATCGGGAGGTACTGAAGCTTTCTTT.

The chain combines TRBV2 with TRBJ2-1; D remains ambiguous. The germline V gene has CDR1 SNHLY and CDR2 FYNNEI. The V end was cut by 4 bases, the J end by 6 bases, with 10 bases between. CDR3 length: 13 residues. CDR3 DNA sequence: TGTGCCAGCAGTGCGAGCCACCCCAATGAGCAGTTCTTC. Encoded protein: CASSASHPNEQFF.

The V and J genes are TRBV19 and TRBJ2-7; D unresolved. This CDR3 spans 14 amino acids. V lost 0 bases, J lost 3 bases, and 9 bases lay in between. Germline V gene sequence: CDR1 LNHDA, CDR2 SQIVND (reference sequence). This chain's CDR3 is CASSIDVTHYEQYF. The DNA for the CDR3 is TGTGCCAGTAGTATAGATGTCACTCACTACGAGCAGTACTTC.

CDR3 sequence reads: CASSDGRNSGGYTF. CDR3 nucleotides: TGTGCCAGCAGTGACGGCAGGAACTCGGGTGGCTACACCTTC. The genes are TRBV6-1 and TRBJ1-2; D is unresolved. V dropped 3 bases and J dropped 7 bases, with 15 bases sitting between them. The CDR3 consists of 14 residues. Germline V CDR1 and CDR2: MNHNS, SASEGT.

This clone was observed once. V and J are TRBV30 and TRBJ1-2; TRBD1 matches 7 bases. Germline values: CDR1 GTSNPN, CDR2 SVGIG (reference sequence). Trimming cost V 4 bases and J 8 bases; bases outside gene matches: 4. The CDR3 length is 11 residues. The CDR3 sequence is CAWIIGGGYTF. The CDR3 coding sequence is TGTGCCTGGATAATAGGGGGCGGCTACACCTTC.

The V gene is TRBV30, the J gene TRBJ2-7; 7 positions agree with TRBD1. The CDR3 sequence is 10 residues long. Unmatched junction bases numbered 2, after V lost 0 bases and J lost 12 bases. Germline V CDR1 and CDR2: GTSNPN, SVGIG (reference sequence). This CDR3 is CAWSVGQMYF. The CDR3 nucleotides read TGTGCCTGGAGTGTGGGACAGATGTACTTC.

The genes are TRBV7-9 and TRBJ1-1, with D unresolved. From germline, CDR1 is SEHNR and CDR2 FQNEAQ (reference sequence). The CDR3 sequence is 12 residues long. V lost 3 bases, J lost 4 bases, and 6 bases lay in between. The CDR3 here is CASSFLGTEAFF. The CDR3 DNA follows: TGTGCCAGCAGCTTTCTAGGCACTGAAGCTTTCTTT.

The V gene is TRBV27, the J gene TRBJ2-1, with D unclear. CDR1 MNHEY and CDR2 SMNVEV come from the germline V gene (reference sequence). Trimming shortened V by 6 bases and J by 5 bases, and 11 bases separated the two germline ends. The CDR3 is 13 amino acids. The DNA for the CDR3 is TGTGCCAGCAGCTATGACATAAACAATGAGCAGTTCTTC. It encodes CASSYDINNEQFF.

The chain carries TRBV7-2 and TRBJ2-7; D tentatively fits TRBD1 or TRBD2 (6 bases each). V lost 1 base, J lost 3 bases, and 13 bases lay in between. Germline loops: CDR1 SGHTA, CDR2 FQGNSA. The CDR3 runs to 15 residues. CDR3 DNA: TGTGCCAGCAGCTTAGGGGGGCCGGGGGTCTACGAGCAGTACTTC. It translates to CASSLGGPGVYEQYF.

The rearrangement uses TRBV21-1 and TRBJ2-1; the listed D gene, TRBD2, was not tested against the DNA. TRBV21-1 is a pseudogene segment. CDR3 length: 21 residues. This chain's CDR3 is CASSLKGKGTSGREGNGEQFF. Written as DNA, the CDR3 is TGTGCCAGCAGCCTCAAGGGGAAAGGGACTAGCGGGAGAGAGGGTAATGGTGAGCAGTTCTTC.

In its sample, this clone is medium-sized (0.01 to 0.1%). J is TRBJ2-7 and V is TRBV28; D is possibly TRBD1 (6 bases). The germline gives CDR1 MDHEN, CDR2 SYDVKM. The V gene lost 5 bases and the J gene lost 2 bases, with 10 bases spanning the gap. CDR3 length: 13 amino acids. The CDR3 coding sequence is TGTGCCAGCAGTCCGGACAGTACCTACGAGCAGTACTTC. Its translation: CASSPDSTYEQYF.

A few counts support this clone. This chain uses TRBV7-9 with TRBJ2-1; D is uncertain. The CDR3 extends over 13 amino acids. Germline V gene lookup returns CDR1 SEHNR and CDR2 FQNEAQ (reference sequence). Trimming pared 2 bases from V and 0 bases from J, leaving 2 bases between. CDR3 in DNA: TGTGCCAGCAGCTTAAGCTCCTACAATGAGCAGTTCTTC. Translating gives CASSLSSYNEQFF. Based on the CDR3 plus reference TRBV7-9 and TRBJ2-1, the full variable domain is DTGVSQNPRHKITKRGQNVTFRCDPISEHNRLYWYRQTLGQGPEFLTYFQNEAQLEKSRLLSDRFSAERPKGSFSTLEIQRTEQGDSAMYLCASSLSSYNEQFFGPGTRLTVL.

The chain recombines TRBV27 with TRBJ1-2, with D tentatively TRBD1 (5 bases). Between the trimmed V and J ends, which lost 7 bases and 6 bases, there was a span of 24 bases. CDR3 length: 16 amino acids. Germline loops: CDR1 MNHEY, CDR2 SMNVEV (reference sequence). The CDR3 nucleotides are TGTGCCAGCAAACCCGGGTGGGGGAATAGAGTTGATGGCTACACCTTC. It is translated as CASKPGWGNRVDGYTF.